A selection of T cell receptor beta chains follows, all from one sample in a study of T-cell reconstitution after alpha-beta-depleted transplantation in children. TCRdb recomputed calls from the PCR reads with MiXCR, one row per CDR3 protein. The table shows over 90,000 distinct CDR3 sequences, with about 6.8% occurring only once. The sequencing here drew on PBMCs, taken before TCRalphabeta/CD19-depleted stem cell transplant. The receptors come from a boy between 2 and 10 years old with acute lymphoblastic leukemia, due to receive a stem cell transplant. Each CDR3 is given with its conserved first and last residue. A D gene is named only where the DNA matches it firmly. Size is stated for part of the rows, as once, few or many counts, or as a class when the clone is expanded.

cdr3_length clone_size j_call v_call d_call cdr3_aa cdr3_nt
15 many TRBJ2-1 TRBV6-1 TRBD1 CASSATGAVYNEQFF TGTGCCAGCAGTGCCACAGGGGCCGTATACAATGAGCAGTTCTTC
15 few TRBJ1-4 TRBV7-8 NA CASSLAQTRGEKLFF TGTGCCAGCAGCTTAGCACAGACCCGTGGTGAAAAACTGTTTTTT
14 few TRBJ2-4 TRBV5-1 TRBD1 CASSPPGQGNIQYF TGCGCCAGCAGCCCCCCGGGACAGGGAAACATTCAGTACTTC
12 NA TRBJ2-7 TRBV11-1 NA CASSPVSYEQYF TGTGCCAGCAGCCCGGTTTCCTACGAGCAGTACTTC
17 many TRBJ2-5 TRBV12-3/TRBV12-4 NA CASSARRAGAQAETQYF TGTGCCAGCAGTGCCCGGAGGGCCGGGGCCCAGGCAGAGACCCAGTACTTC
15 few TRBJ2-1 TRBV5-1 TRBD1 CASSLIGGSLYEQFF TGCGCCAGCAGCTTGATAGGGGGCTCATTATATGAGCAGTTCTTC
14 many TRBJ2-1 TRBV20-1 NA CSARAATGGDEQFF TGCAGTGCTAGAGCGGCAACCGGAGGCGATGAGCAGTTCTTC
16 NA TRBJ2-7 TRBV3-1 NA CASSQDLTGRATEQYF TGTGCCAGCAGCCAAGACCTTACAGGTCGGGCAACCGAGCAGTACTTC
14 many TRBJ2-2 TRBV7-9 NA CASSPWGNTGELFF TGTGCCAGCAGCCCCTGGGGGAACACCGGGGAGCTGTTTTTT
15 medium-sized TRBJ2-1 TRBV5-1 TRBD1 CASSLGTGRDNEQFF TGCGCCAGCAGCTTAGGGACAGGGAGGGACAATGAGCAGTTCTTC
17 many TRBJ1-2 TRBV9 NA CASSVHPGMDAGYGYTF TGTGCCAGCAGCGTACACCCAGGGATGGACGCTGGGTATGGCTACACCTTC
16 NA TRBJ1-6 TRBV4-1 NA CASSRNLGQYNSPLHF TGCGCCAGCAGTAGGAACCTGGGGCAGTATAATTCACCCCTCCACTTT
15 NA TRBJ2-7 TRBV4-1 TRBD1 CASSQGEGTGNEQYF TGCGCCAGCAGCCAAGGGGAAGGGACAGGAAACGAGCAGTACTTC
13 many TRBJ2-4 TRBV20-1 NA CSNEGLAKNIQYF TGCAGTAACGAGGGGCTAGCCAAAAACATTCAGTACTTC
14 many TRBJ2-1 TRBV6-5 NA CASSYSGSLHEQFF TGTGCCAGCAGTTACTCAGGTAGCTTACATGAGCAGTTCTTC
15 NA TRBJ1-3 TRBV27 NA CASSRSGWGSNTIYF TGTGCCAGCAGCAGATCTGGGTGGGGTTCAAACACCATATATTTT
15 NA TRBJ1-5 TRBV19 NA CASSMPVGVNQPQHF TGTGCCAGTAGTATGCCGGTCGGAGTTAATCAGCCCCAGCATTTT
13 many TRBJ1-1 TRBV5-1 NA CASSLGQGGEAFF TGCGCCAGCAGCTTGGGGCAGGGCGGTGAAGCTTTCTTT
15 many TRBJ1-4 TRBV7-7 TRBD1 CASSRKAGTDEKLFF TGTGCCAGCAGCCGGAAGGCCGGGACAGATGAAAAACTGTTTTTT
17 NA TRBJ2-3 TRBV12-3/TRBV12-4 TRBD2 CASSLNRVRGGSDTQYF TGTGCCAGCAGTCTTAACCGGGTGCGGGGGGGATCAGATACGCAGTATTTT
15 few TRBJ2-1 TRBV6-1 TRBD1 CASRRAGQGAYEQFF TGTGCCAGCAGAAGGGCGGGACAGGGGGCTTATGAGCAGTTCTTC
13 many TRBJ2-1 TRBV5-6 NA CASSLRMGAEQFF TGTGCCAGCAGCTTGAGAATGGGAGCTGAGCAGTTCTTC
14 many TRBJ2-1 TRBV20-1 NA CSASIPGGLNEQFF TGCAGTGCTAGCATTCCGGGGGGCCTGAATGAGCAGTTCTTC
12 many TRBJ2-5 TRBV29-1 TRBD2 CSGAGGQETQYF TGCAGCGGGGCGGGGGGGCAAGAGACCCAGTACTTC
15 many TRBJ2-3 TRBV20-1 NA CSARDSADWRNTQYF TGCAGTGCTAGAGATTCGGCTGATTGGCGGAATACGCAGTATTTT
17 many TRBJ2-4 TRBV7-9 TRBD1 CASSPRVGQGRGNIQYF TGTGCCAGCAGCCCCCGAGTGGGACAGGGGCGAGGGAACATTCAGTACTTC
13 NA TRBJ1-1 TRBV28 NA CASSREDQLKAFF TGTGCCAGCAGTCGAGAGGACCAGCTCAAGGCTTTCTTT
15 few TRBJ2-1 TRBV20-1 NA CSARTRPNRYNEQFF TGCAGTGCTAGGACGCGGCCAAACCGATACAATGAGCAGTTCTTC
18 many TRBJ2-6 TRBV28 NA CASSFSFRPSSGANVLTF TGTGCCAGCAGTTTCAGTTTTAGGCCATCATCTGGGGCCAACGTCCTGACTTTC
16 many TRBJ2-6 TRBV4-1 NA CASSQEEGSGANVLTF TGCGCCAGCAGCCAAGAAGAGGGATCTGGGGCCAACGTCCTGACTTTC
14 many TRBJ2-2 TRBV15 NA CATSITGLGGELFF TGTGCCACCAGTATAACGGGTTTGGGCGGGGAGCTGTTTTTT
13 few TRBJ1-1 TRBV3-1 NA CASSQKGNTEAFF TGTGCCAGCAGCCAAAAGGGGAACACTGAAGCTTTCTTT
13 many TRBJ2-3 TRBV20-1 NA CSARRGASDTQYF TGCAGTGCTAGGAGGGGAGCGTCAGATACGCAGTATTTT
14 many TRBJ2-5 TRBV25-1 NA CASSEWVRAETQYF TGTGCCAGCAGTGAATGGGTCAGGGCGGAGACCCAGTACTTC
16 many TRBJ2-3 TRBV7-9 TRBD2 CASSQPGGGGADTQYF TGTGCCAGCAGCCAACCCGGGGGGGGAGGGGCAGATACGCAGTATTTT
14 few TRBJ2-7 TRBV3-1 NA CASSQVEGTSEQYF TGTGCCAGCAGCCAAGTGGAGGGGACCTCCGAGCAGTACTTC
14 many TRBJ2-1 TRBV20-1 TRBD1 CSASRDRGVEGQFF TGCAGTGCTAGTAGGGACAGGGGTGTGGAAGGGCAGTTCTTC
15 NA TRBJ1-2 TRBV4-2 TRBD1 CASSQAGQGGHGYTF TGTGCCAGCAGCCAAGCTGGACAGGGGGGTCATGGCTACACCTTC
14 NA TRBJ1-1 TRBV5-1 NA CASNWGGPNTEAFF TGCGCCAGCAACTGGGGGGGCCCGAACACTGAAGCTTTCTTT
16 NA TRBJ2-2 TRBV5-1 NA CASSFPGAGNTGELFF TGCGCCAGCAGTTTCCCAGGGGCGGGAAACACCGGGGAGCTGTTTTTT
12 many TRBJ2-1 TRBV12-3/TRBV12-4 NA CASSLDGGGQFF TGTGCCAGCAGTTTAGACGGGGGAGGGCAGTTCTTC
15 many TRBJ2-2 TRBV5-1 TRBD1 CASSLGTGESGELFF TGCGCCAGCAGCTTGGGGACAGGGGAGTCCGGGGAGCTGTTTTTT
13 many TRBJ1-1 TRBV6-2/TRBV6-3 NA CASKALANTEAFF TGTGCCAGCAAGGCACTTGCCAACACTGAAGCTTTCTTT
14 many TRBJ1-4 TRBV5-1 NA CASSLVLGQEKLFF TGCGCCAGCAGCTTGGTTCTGGGGCAGGAAAAACTGTTTTTT
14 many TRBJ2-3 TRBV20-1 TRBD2 CSARTSGDWDTQYF TGCAGTGCACGAACTAGCGGGGATTGGGATACGCAGTATTTT